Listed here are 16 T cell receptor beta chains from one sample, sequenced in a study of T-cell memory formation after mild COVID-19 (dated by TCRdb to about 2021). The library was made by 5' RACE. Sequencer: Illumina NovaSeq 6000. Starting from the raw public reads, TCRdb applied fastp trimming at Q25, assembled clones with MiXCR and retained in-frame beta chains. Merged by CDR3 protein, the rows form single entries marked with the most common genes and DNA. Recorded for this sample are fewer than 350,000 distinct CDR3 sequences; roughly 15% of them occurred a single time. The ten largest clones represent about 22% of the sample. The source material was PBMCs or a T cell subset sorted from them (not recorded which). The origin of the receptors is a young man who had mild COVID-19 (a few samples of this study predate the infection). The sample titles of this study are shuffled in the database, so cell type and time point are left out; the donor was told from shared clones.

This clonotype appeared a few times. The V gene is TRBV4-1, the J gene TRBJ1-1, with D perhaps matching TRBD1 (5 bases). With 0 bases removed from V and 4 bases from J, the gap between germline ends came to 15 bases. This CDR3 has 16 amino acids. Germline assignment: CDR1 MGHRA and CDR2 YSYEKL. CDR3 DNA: TGCGCCAGCAGCCAAGATAGAGGGGAAATGGTCACTGAAGCTTTCTTT. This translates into CASSQDRGEMVTEAFF.

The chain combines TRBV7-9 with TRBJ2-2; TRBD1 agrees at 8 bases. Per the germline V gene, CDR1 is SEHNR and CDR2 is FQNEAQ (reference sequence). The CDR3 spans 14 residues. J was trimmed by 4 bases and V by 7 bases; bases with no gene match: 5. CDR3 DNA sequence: TGTGCCAGCACACGGACAGGGACCACCGGGGAGCTGTTTTTT. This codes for CASTRTGTTGELFF.

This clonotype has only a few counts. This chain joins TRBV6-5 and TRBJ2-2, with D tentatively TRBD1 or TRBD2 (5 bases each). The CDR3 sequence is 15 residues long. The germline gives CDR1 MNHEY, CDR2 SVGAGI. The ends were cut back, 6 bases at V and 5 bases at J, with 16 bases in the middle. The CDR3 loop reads CASRPGIGGTGELFF. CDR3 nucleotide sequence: TGTGCCAGCAGGCCTGGTATTGGGGGTACCGGGGAGCTGTTTTTT.

CDR3 protein: CASSPTGVHTGELFF. The DNA of the CDR3 is TGTGCCAGCAGTCCTACAGGGGTCCACACCGGGGAGCTGTTTTTT. The chain recombines TRBV6-5 with TRBJ2-2, with 7 positions matching TRBD1. This CDR3 spans 15 amino acids. With V trimmed by 5 bases and J by 3 bases, 6 bases remained unmatched. Germline V gene data show CDR1 as MNHEY and CDR2 as SVGAGI.

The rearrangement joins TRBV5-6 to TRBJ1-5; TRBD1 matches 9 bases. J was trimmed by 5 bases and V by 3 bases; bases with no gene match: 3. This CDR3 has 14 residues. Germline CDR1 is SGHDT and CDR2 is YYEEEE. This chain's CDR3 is CASSYTGGDQPQHF. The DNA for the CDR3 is TGTGCCAGCAGCTACACAGGGGGCGATCAGCCCCAGCATTTT.

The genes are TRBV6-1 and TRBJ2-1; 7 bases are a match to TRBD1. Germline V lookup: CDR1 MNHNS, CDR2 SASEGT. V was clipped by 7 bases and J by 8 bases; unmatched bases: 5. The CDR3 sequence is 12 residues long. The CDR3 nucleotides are TGTGCCAGCACCTTCACAGGGGATGAGCAGTTCTTC. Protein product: CASTFTGDEQFF.

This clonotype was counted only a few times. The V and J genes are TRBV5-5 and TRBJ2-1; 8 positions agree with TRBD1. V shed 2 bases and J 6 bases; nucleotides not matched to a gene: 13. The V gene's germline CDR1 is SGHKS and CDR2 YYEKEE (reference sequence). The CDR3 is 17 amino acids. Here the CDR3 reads CASSFPLQGARGNEQFF. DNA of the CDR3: TGTGCCAGCAGCTTTCCCCTTCAGGGGGCGAGGGGCAATGAGCAGTTCTTC.

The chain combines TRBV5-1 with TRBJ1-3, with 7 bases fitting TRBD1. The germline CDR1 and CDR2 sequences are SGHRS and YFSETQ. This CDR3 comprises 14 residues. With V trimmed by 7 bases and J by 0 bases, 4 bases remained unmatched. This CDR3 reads CASGQASSGNTIYF. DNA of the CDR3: TGCGCCAGCGGACAGGCGAGCTCTGGAAACACCATATATTTT.

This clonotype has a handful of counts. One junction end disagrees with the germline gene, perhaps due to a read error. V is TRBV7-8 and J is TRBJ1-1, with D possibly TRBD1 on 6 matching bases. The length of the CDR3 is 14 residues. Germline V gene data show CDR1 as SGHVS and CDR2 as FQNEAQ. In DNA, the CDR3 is TGTGCCAGCAGTTTAGGGGACACCGACACTGAAGCTTTCTTT. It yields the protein CASSLGDTDTEAFF.

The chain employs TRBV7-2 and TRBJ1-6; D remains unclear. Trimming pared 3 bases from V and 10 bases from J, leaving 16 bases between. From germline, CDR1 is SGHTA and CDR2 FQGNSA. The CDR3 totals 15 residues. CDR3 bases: TGTGCCAGCAGCTTGGGTAGGGTCTTTTCATCACCCCTCCACTTT. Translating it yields CASSLGRVFSSPLHF. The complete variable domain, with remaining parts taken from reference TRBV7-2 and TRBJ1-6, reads GAGVSQSPSNKVTEKGKDVELRCDPISGHTALYWYRQSLGQGLEFLIYFQGNSAPDKSGLPSDRFSAERTGGSVSTLTIQRTQQEDSAVYLCASSLGRVFSSPLHFGNGTRLTVT.

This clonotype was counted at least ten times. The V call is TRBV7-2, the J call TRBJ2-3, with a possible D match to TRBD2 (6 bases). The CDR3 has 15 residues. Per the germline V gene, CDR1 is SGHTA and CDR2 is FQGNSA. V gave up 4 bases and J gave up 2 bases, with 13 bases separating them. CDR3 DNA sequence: TGTGCCAGCAGCTCAGTAGCGGAGCCCACAGATACGCAGTATTTT. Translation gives CASSSVAEPTDTQYF.

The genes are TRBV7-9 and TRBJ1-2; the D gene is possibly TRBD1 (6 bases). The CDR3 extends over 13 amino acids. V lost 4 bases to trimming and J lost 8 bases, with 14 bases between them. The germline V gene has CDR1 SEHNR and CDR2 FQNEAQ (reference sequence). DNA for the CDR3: TGTGCCAGCAGCTCCGGAAGGGGGTACGGCTACACCTTC. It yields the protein CASSSGRGYGYTF.

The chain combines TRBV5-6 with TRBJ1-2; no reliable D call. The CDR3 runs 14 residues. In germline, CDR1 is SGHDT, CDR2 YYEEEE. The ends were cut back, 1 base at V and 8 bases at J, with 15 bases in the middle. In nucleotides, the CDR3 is TGTGCCAGCAGCTTGCTAACGCCGGACTTCGGCTACACCTTC. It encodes CASSLLTPDFGYTF.

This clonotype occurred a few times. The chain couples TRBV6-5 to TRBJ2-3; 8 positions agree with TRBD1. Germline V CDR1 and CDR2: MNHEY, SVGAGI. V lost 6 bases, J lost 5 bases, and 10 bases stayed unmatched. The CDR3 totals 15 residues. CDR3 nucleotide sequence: TGTGCCAGCAGGGCCCTGGACAGGGCGGGAGATACGCAGTATTTT. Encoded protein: CASRALDRAGDTQYF.

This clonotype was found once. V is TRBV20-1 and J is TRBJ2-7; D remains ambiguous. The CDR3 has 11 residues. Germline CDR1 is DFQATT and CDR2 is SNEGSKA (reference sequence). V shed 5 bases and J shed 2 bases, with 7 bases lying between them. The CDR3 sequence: CSAGRAYEQYV. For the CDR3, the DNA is TGCAGTGCTGGTCGAGCCTACGAGCAGTACGTC.

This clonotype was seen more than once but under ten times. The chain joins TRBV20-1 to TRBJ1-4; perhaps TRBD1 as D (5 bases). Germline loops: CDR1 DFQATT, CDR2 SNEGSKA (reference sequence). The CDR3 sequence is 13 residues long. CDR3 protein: CMIREATNEKLFF. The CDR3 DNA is TGCATGATCAGGGAAGCAACTAATGAAAAACTGTTTTTT.